This TCR beta chain was observed in a study of blood T cell repertoires in COVID-19. Study overall: Samples representing acute and convalescent COVID-19 were sourced from the United States, Italy and Spain. T cells, B-cell-depleted T cells, or PBMCs provided the cDNA or gDNA that served as material.

Original data processing: Scientists estimated how many nucleated cells there were by amplifying reference gene primers. Some clones are missing from TCRdb's copy, which holds only in-frame ones; the method was immunoSEQ multiplex PCR. V, J and clone size are those of that table, while D and trimming were read from the DNA. The sample yields under 200,000 clones, around three quarters seen once. The CDR3 contains 14 residues. The germline CDR1 and CDR2 sequences are SGHRS and YFSETQ. Unmatched junction bases numbered 2, after V lost 0 bases and J lost 4 bases. This sequence was found in a man in his 70s with active or convalescent COVID-19. The V gene is TRBV5-1, the J gene TRBJ2-3; TRBD1 matches at 7 bases. Input material: peripheral blood. In DNA form, the CDR3 reads TGCGCCAGCAGCTTGGGACAGGGACCAGATACGCAGTATTTT. Its protein is CASSLGQGPDTQYF.